This passage covers 25 T cell receptor beta chains from one sample sequenced in a study of control samples from healthy donors and cancer patients. Assay: immunoSEQ multiplex PCR; the TCRdb copy retains only in-frame clones and omits some. The table has some 13,000 clones, approximately 80% seen once. The sequencing sample was made of formalin-fixed, paraffin-embedded tissue. The receptors derive from a male donor with melanoma.

This clone was detected a few times. The chain has TRBV3-1 (or the pseudogene TRBV3-2) and TRBJ2-3; the D call may be TRBD1 or TRBD2 (5 bases each). The V gene lost 4 bases and the J gene lost 0 bases, with 14 bases spanning the gap. CDR1 and CDR2 from the germline V gene are LGHDT and YNNKEL (reference sequence). There are 16 residues in the CDR3. CDR3 amino acids: CASSLWQGGSTDTQYF. The CDR3 nucleotides are TGTGCCAGCAGCCTTTGGCAGGGCGGGAGCACAGATACGCAGTATTTT.

V is TRBV30 and J is TRBJ2-3; D may be TRBD1 or TRBD2 (5 bases each). Germline V lookup: CDR1 GTSNPN, CDR2 SVGIG (reference sequence). Trimming removed 5 bases from V and 2 bases from J, with 11 bases in between. The CDR3 contains 13 residues. In DNA form, the CDR3 reads TGTGCCTGGGGTGGGGGATTCACAGATACGCAGTATTTT. Protein sequence: CAWGGGFTDTQYF.

The chain employs TRBV3-1 (or the pseudogene TRBV3-2) and TRBJ2-2, with 8 bases matching TRBD2. Germline CDR1 is LGHDT and CDR2 is YNNKEL (reference sequence). V lost 4 bases and J lost 0; bases outside the gene matches: 4. The CDR3 contains 16 residues. The CDR3 DNA follows: TGTGCCAGCAGCCCCCCAGCGGGGGCGAACACCGGGGAGCTGTTTTTT. This encodes CASSPPAGANTGELFF.

This clone is categorized as medium-sized (0.01 to 0.1%). This chain joins TRBV29-1 and TRBJ2-2, with a possible D match to TRBD1 (6 bases). Trimming shortened V by 3 bases and J by 1 base, and 6 bases separated the two germline ends. From germline, CDR1 is SQVTM and CDR2 ANQGSEA. CDR3 length: 13 amino acids. The CDR3 DNA reads TGCAGCGTTGACAGGGGGAACACCGGGGAGCTGTTTTTT. Its protein is CSVDRGNTGELFF.

The J gene is TRBJ1-3, the V gene TRBV6-5; D call uncertain. Germline V CDR1 and CDR2: MNHEY, SVGAGI. Trimming pared 6 bases from V and 4 bases from J, leaving 7 bases between. The CDR3 has 12 amino acids. DNA for the CDR3: TGTGCCAGCAGCACCCGAGGAAACACCATATATTTT. Translation: CASSTRGNTIYF.

V is TRBV2 and J is TRBJ1-4; D not resolved. The CDR3 is 15 amino acids. CDR1 is SNHLY and CDR2 is FYNNEI in the germline V gene. V was trimmed by 1 base and J by 4 bases, leaving 10 bases between them. The CDR3 region is CASSEGRPRNEKLFF. Written as DNA, the CDR3 is TGTGCCAGCAGTGAAGGACGGCCGCGTAATGAAAAACTGTTTTTT. The complete variable domain, with remaining parts taken from reference TRBV2 and TRBJ1-4, reads EPEVTQTPSHQVTQMGQEVILRCVPISNHLYFYWYRQILGQKVEFLVSFYNNEISEKSEIFDDQFSVERPDGSNFTLKIRSTKLEDSAMYFCASSEGRPRNEKLFFGSGTQLSVL.

V is TRBV4-2 and J is TRBJ1-2; 7 positions agree with TRBD1. Germline loops: CDR1 LGHNA, CDR2 YNFKEQ. This CDR3 is built from 14 residues. With V trimmed by 4 bases and J by 5 bases, 7 bases remained unmatched. For the CDR3, the DNA is TGTGCCAGCAGCCCTCGAGACAGGGAGTATGGCTACACCTTC. It is translated as CASSPRDREYGYTF.

The chain recombines TRBV28 with TRBJ1-2; D unclear. The germline V and J ends were trimmed by 5 bases and 8 bases, with 15 bases remaining between them. Germline CDR1 and CDR2: MDHEN and SYDVKM. The CDR3 sequence is 13 residues long. The CDR3 DNA reads as TGTGCCAGCAGTCAGATGGGTTTCCCGGGCTACACCTTC. This translates into CASSQMGFPGYTF.

The rearrangement links TRBV5-5 to TRBJ2-3; tentatively, D is TRBD1 (6 bases). Germline CDR1 and CDR2: SGHKS and YYEKEE (reference sequence). Trimming left V 6 bases short and J 4 bases short, with 24 bases between. CDR3 length equals 17 residues. The chain's CDR3 is CASTKTSRGIGADTQYF. In DNA, the CDR3 is TGTGCCAGCACCAAGACATCCAGGGGAATTGGTGCAGATACGCAGTATTTT.

V is TRBV29-1 and J is TRBJ2-1; 11 bases line up with TRBD2. Losses at the gene ends were 8 bases for V and 6 bases for J; bases not matched to a gene: 9. The CDR3 has 14 amino acids. CDR1 is SQVTM and CDR2 is ANQGSEA in the germline V gene. The CDR3 loop is CSFSGGASGNEQFF. DNA of the CDR3: TGCAGCTTTAGCGGGGGGGCCTCTGGCAATGAGCAGTTCTTC.

This rearrangement joins TRBV5-1 to TRBJ2-7, with 10 positions matching TRBD1. V lost 2 bases, J lost 1 base, and 6 bases stayed unmatched. From germline, CDR1 is SGHRS and CDR2 YFSETQ. CDR3 length: 16 amino acids. CDR3 residues: CASSFFRTGGSYEQYF. For the CDR3, the DNA is TGCGCCAGCAGCTTCTTCCGGACAGGGGGTTCCTACGAGCAGTACTTC.

This clone was observed once. This chain joins TRBV4-3 and TRBJ1-3; weak D call: TRBD1 (6 bases). The germline CDR1 and CDR2 sequences are LGHNA and YSLEER. The CDR3 contains 15 residues. The germline V and J ends were trimmed by 2 bases and 0 bases, with 8 bases remaining between them. DNA of the CDR3: TGCGCCAGCAGCCAACGCAGGGGCTCTGGAAACACCATATATTTT. Amino acid sequence: CASSQRRGSGNTIYF.

The chain is built from TRBV24-1 and TRBJ2-1; tentatively, D is TRBD2 (5 bases). The V gene lost 4 bases and the J gene lost 0 bases, with 12 bases spanning the gap. CDR3 length: 16 amino acids. Germline lookup yields CDR1 KGHDR and CDR2 SFDVKD. The CDR3 loop reads CATSELRATSYNEQFF. CDR3 coding DNA: TGTGCCACCAGTGAGCTGCGGGCGACCTCCTACAATGAGCAGTTCTTC.

The rearrangement uses TRBV7-8 and TRBJ1-2, with D perhaps TRBD1 (5 bases). The germline V gene has CDR1 SGHVS and CDR2 FQNEAQ. Trimming removed 5 bases from V and 6 bases from J, with 22 bases in between. The CDR3 loop spans 16 amino acids. CDR3 sequence (DNA): TGTGCCAGCAGCCCTGCGTGGGGTCGAGGGGCGCATGGCTACACCTTC. Its protein product is CASSPAWGRGAHGYTF.

J is TRBJ1-1 and V is TRBV5-1; 7 positions agree with TRBD1. The CDR3 runs to 16 residues. Per the germline V gene, CDR1 is SGHRS and CDR2 is YFSETQ. With 0 bases clipped from V and 6 bases from J, the junction kept 11 bases outside the gene matches. In nucleotides, the CDR3 is TGCGCCAGCAGCTTGGCCTGGAGTAGGGGGCGTTCTGAAGCTTTCTTT. It translates to CASSLAWSRGRSEAFF.

V is TRBV6-5 and J is TRBJ2-5; D remains ambiguous. The ends were cut back, 6 bases at V and 1 base at J, with 12 bases in the middle. Germline CDR1 MNHEY, CDR2 SVGAGI. This CDR3 has 14 residues. This CDR3 is CASSVTRFQETQYF. The DNA for the CDR3 is TGTGCCAGCAGCGTGACGCGGTTCCAAGAGACCCAGTACTTC.

The rearrangement uses TRBV5-6 and TRBJ2-2, with 8 bases identical to TRBD1. Unmatched junction bases numbered 11, after V lost 4 bases and J lost 3 bases. CDR3 length: 17 amino acids. From germline, CDR1 is SGHDT and CDR2 YYEEEE. The CDR3: CASSLIRGRMDTGELFF. The CDR3 bases are TGTGCCAGCAGCCTGATCAGGGGGCGGATGGACACCGGGGAGCTGTTTTTT.

This clone was seen a handful of times. This same CDR3 is encoded by further DNA sequences in the sample. The rearrangement links TRBV27 to TRBJ1-2; D remains unclear. V gave up 3 bases and J gave up 2 bases, with 7 bases separating them. The CDR3 runs 13 residues. Germline assignment: CDR1 MNHEY and CDR2 SMNVEV (reference sequence). The CDR3, as DNA: TGTGCCAGCAGTTTTGAAGGAAACTATGGCTACACCTTC. Translating it yields CASSFEGNYGYTF.

The chain joins TRBV30 to TRBJ2-3; a weak D match, TRBD1 (6 bases). CDR3 length: 12 residues. Germline CDR1 is GTSNPN and CDR2 is SVGIG (reference sequence). V shed 5 bases and J shed 6 bases, with 12 bases lying between them. CDR3 loop: CAWETGMDTQYF. CDR3 in DNA: TGTGCCTGGGAAACAGGGATGGATACGCAGTATTTT.

The rearrangement joins TRBV5-1 to TRBJ2-3; D remains ambiguous. V was clipped by 4 bases and J by 4 bases, with 7 bases between them. The CDR3 is 12 amino acids. Germline CDR1 and CDR2: SGHRS and YFSETQ. The CDR3 nucleotides read TGCGCCAGCAGCCCCATTGCAGATACGCAGTATTTT. It is translated as CASSPIADTQYF.

This chain connects TRBV19 to TRBJ1-1; D unresolved. The CDR3 spans 11 residues. Germline V gene lookup returns CDR1 LNHDA and CDR2 SQIVND (reference sequence). V was clipped by 2 bases and J by 7 bases, with 5 bases between them. The CDR3 region is CASSIQSEAFF. The CDR3 DNA reads TGTGCCAGTAGTATACAGAGTGAAGCTTTCTTT. The entire variable domain, with the rest obtained from reference TRBV19 and TRBJ1-1, is as follows: DGGITQSPKYLFRKEGQNVTLSCEQNLNHDAMYWYRQDPGQGLRLIYYSQIVNDFQKGDIAEGYSVSREKKESFPLTVTSAQKNPTAFYLCASSIQSEAFFGQGTRLTVV.

The chain links TRBV5-6 to TRBJ1-2; D possibly corresponds to TRBD1 (5 bases). The germline V gene encodes CDR1 SGHDT and CDR2 YYEEEE. Trimming stripped 4 bases from V and 3 bases from J, with 16 bases between. The CDR3 runs 15 residues. The CDR3 DNA reads as TGTGCCAGCAGCAAGGGGCCAGTAGTCGACTATGGCTACACCTTC. This translates into CASSKGPVVDYGYTF. The full variable domain, in which reference TRBV5-6 and TRBJ1-2 provide the parts outside the CDR3, is DAGVTQSPTHLIKTRGQQVTLRCSPKSGHDTVSWYQQALGQGPQFIFQYYEEEERQRGNFPDRFSGHQFPNYSSELNVNALLLGDSALYLCASSKGPVVDYGYTFGSGTRLTVV.

The chain carries TRBV7-9 and TRBJ1-2, with D tentatively TRBD1 (5 bases). The germline V gene has CDR1 SEHNR and CDR2 FQNEAQ (reference sequence). Trimming shortened V by 4 bases and J by 1 base, and 10 bases separated the two germline ends. The CDR3 has 14 amino acids. CDR3 amino acids: CASSSIQVNYGYTF. The CDR3 DNA sequence: TGTGCCAGCAGCTCTATACAGGTTAACTATGGCTACACCTTC.

This clone has a single count. V is TRBV7-2 and J is TRBJ2-6; D is unresolved. Germline V CDR1 and CDR2: SGHTA, FQGNSA. V was clipped by 5 bases and J by 0 bases, with 5 bases between them. The CDR3 consists of 14 residues. The CDR3 DNA follows: TGTGCCAGCAGCCGGAGCTCTGGGGCCAACGTCCTGACTTTC. It translates to CASSRSSGANVLTF.

About this clone: Other DNA sequences within the sample encode an identical CDR3. The chain recombines TRBV11-2 with TRBJ2-7, with a weak D call TRBD1 (5 bases). V lost 1 base and J 5 bases, leaving 6 bases between the germline ends. The V gene's germline CDR1 is SGHAT and CDR2 FQNNGV. The CDR3 runs 12 residues. Written as DNA, the CDR3 is TGTGCCAGCAGCTTAGTAGGGGACGAGCAGTACTTC. Encoded protein: CASSLVGDEQYF.